This TCR beta chain was retrieved from a study of tumor-infiltrating lymphocytes in primary liver carcinoma. Study overall: Patients were men and women aged 30 to 69 years. Stage T1-T3 N0M0 tumors spanned about 4.2 to 11 cm. General study points: Since the samples were bulk and unsorted, the CD4+ and CD8+ repertoires were not compared. The study found tumor-adjacent and tumor-blood pairs overlapped less than tumor region pairs.

Total RNA amounting to 450 to 550 ng was the source from which TCR beta cDNA was made with a constant-region primer. Three nested multiplex PCR rounds, a slightly modified ARM-PCR, produced the libraries for TCR beta. A C-beta reverse primer was combined with TRBV1-TRBV30 forward primers in the first two PCR rounds, and each round had 10 cycles. TCRdb recomputed calls from the multiplex PCR reads with MiXCR, one row per CDR3 protein. The sample yields hundreds of thousands of distinct CDR3 sequences, 45% to 70% seen once. About this clonotype: The antigen is undetermined. The final CDR3 position lacks the conserved phenylalanine or tryptophan, pointing to a likely read error.

This CDR3 is built from 11 residues. CDR1 is SQVTM, CDR2 ANQGSEA, per germline. Trimming removed 7 bases at V and 8 bases at J, with 14 bases between. The blood RNA (from unsorted whole blood) was obtained, and germline DNA was also extracted. This sequence joins TRBV29-1 and TRBJ1-1; D remains ambiguous. The sample consisted of peripheral blood. This TCR was sampled from a woman aged 25 to 39 with primary liver carcinoma and hepatitis B virus infection. The CDR3 DNA follows: TGCAGCGGATCCTTAACAGTAGAAGCTTTCATT. It codes for CSGSLTVEAFI.